This is a list of T cell receptor beta chains from one sample in a study of blood T cell repertoires in COVID-19. Assay: immunoSEQ multiplex PCR; the TCRdb copy retains only in-frame clones and omits some. Altogether about 92,000 clones are present, 80% being singletons, with the ten largest covering 7.5% to 9.5%. Source material: peripheral blood. These receptors were obtained from a man aged 45 to 65 who had recovered from COVID-19. Each CDR3 is given with its conserved first and last residue. The order of the fields is clone size, V gene, J gene, D gene, CDR3 protein, CDR3 DNA. The D gene is left open where the match is weak. Only part of the rows carry a size: once, few, many, or a class if the clone is expanded.

size: .; V: TRBV6-1; J: TRBJ1-4; D: .; CDR3: CASSEFQGSNEKLFF; DNA: TGTGCCAGCAGTGAGTTCCAGGGGAGTAATGAAAAACTGTTTTTT
size: .; V: TRBV10-1; J: TRBJ1-2; D: .; CDR3: CASSGGLYGYTF; DNA: TGCGCCAGCAGTGGTGGCCTCTATGGCTACACCTTC
size: .; V: TRBV9; J: TRBJ2-7; D: .; CDR3: CASSPIGQTLSTYEQYF; DNA: TGTGCCAGCAGCCCTATTGGACAGACTCTATCTACCTACGAGCAGTACTTC
size: .; V: TRBV2; J: TRBJ1-2; D: TRBD1; CDR3: CASSETGEKGYTF; DNA: TGTGCCAGCAGTGAAACAGGGGAGAAGGGCTACACCTTC
size: once; V: TRBV5-4; J: TRBJ1-4; D: .; CDR3: CASSVDSGTNEKLFF; DNA: TGTGCCAGCAGCGTGGACAGCGGGACTAATGAAAAACTGTTTTTT
size: .; V: TRBV6-5; J: TRBJ2-3; D: TRBD1; CDR3: CASSNTGGSTDTQYF; DNA: TGTGCCAGCAGTAATACAGGGGGGAGCACAGATACGCAGTATTTT
size: .; V: TRBV12-3/TRBV12-4; J: TRBJ1-2; D: .; CDR3: CASSLSGNYGYTF; DNA: TGTGCCAGCAGTTTATCAGGGAACTATGGCTACACCTTC
size: .; V: TRBV24-1; J: TRBJ1-5; D: TRBD1; CDR3: CATSGRVSGQGPNQPQHF; DNA: TGTGCCACCAGTGGCCGAGTTTCGGGACAGGGTCCCAATCAGCCCCAGCATTTT
size: .; V: TRBV5-4; J: TRBJ1-2; D: .; CDR3: CASSFPLTENYGYTF; DNA: TGTGCCAGCAGTTTCCCCCTCACAGAGAACTATGGCTACACCTTC
size: .; V: TRBV11-3; J: TRBJ2-1; D: TRBD1; CDR3: CASSPGTDALGQFF; DNA: TGTGCCAGCAGCCCCGGGACAGACGCCTTAGGGCAGTTCTTC
size: .; V: TRBV2; J: TRBJ1-2; D: TRBD1; CDR3: CASSDRGRLYGYTF; DNA: TGTGCCAGCAGTGACAGGGGGAGGCTCTATGGCTACACCTTC
size: .; V: TRBV14; J: TRBJ2-5; D: .; CDR3: CASSFGKARTQYF; DNA: TGTGCCAGCAGCTTCGGGAAAGCAAGGACCCAGTACTTC
size: .; V: TRBV7-9; J: TRBJ2-3; D: TRBD2; CDR3: CASSLDSGGGTDTQYF; DNA: TGTGCCAGCAGCTTAGATAGCGGGGGAGGGACAGATACGCAGTATTTT
size: .; V: TRBV11-2; J: TRBJ1-6; D: .; CDR3: CASSLVGAGVYNSPLHF; DNA: TGTGCCAGCAGCTTAGTCGGCGCAGGGGTATATAATTCACCCCTCCACTTT
size: few; V: TRBV6-5; J: TRBJ2-3; D: TRBD2; CDR3: CASNGTPGGRQYF; DNA: TGTGCCAGCAATGGGACCCCCGGGGGGAGGCAGTATTTT
size: .; V: TRBV24-1; J: TRBJ1-1; D: .; CDR3: CATSDPLHTEAFF; DNA: TGTGCCACCAGTGACCCCCTCCACACTGAAGCTTTCTTT
size: .; V: TRBV2; J: TRBJ1-3; D: .; CDR3: CASRQAHSGNTIYF; DNA: TGTGCCTCTAGACAGGCCCACTCTGGAAACACCATATATTTT
size: .; V: TRBV9; J: TRBJ2-3; D: .; CDR3: CASSTLGEDTQYF; DNA: TGTGCCAGCAGCACCCTGGGAGAGGATACGCAGTATTTT
size: .; V: TRBV5-1; J: TRBJ2-5; D: .; CDR3: CASSLGQTQETQYF; DNA: TGCGCCAGCAGCCTCGGACAGACCCAAGAGACCCAGTACTTC
size: .; V: TRBV5-1; J: TRBJ1-4; D: .; CDR3: CASSLQTTNEKLFF; DNA: TGCGCCAGCAGCTTACAGACGACTAATGAAAAACTGTTTTTT
size: .; V: TRBV5-1; J: TRBJ2-6; D: TRBD1; CDR3: CASSPTRQGPSGANVLTF; DNA: TGCGCCAGCAGCCCGACGAGACAGGGGCCCTCTGGGGCCAACGTCCTGACTTTC
size: .; V: TRBV6-5; J: TRBJ2-1; D: .; CDR3: CACSPTSGQFF; DNA: TGTGCCTGCAGTCCAACGAGCGGACAGTTCTTC
size: few; V: TRBV10-3; J: TRBJ2-2; D: TRBD1; CDR3: CAISESGTGDTGELFF; DNA: TGTGCCATCAGTGAGTCCGGGACAGGGGACACCGGGGAGCTGTTTTTT
size: .; V: TRBV27; J: TRBJ1-1; D: .; CDR3: CASSLPGNTEAFF; DNA: TGTGCCAGCAGTTTGCCAGGGAACACTGAAGCTTTCTTT
size: .; V: TRBV9; J: TRBJ2-1; D: .; CDR3: CASSVVAGPQFF; DNA: TGTGCCAGCAGCGTAGTGGCGGGTCCCCAGTTCTTC
size: .; V: TRBV6-1; J: TRBJ2-7; D: TRBD2; CDR3: CASSGTSGGSVSYEQYF; DNA: TGTGCCAGCAGTGGGACTAGCGGGGGGTCCGTCTCCTACGAGCAGTACTTC
size: .; V: TRBV5-1; J: TRBJ1-6; D: .; CDR3: CASSLDQSSYNSPLHF; DNA: TGCGCCAGCAGCCTAGACCAGAGCTCCTATAATTCACCCCTCCACTTT
size: .; V: TRBV27; J: TRBJ2-1; D: .; CDR3: CASSFNGGDEQFF; DNA: TGTGCCAGCAGTTTTAACGGAGGGGATGAGCAGTTCTTC
size: few; V: TRBV6-5; J: TRBJ2-7; D: TRBD1; CDR3: CASRDTGGAMSEQYF; DNA: TGTGCCAGCAGGGATACAGGGGGCGCTATGAGCGAGCAGTACTTC
size: .; V: TRBV7-9; J: TRBJ1-1; D: .; CDR3: CASSLGGQGTEAFF; DNA: TGTGCCAGCAGCTTAGGGGGGCAAGGGACTGAAGCTTTCTTT
size: .; V: TRBV4-1; J: TRBJ2-2; D: TRBD2; CDR3: CASSQVTSGRTGELFF; DNA: TGCGCCAGCAGCCAAGTAACTAGCGGGAGAACCGGGGAGCTGTTTTTT
size: few; V: TRBV2; J: TRBJ2-1; D: TRBD2; CDR3: CASRLAGGSSSYNEQFF; DNA: TGTGCCAGTAGACTAGCGGGGGGGTCGAGCTCCTACAATGAGCAGTTCTTC
size: .; V: TRBV11-3; J: TRBJ2-3; D: .; CDR3: CASSLGQPTDTQYF; DNA: TGTGCCAGCAGCTTAGGACAGCCCACAGATACGCAGTATTTT
size: .; V: TRBV19; J: TRBJ2-1; D: TRBD1; CDR3: CASSVGDRVYNEQFF; DNA: TGTGCCAGTAGTGTCGGGGACAGGGTTTACAATGAGCAGTTCTTC
size: .; V: TRBV5-1; J: TRBJ1-2; D: .; CDR3: CASNPGSGANYGYTF; DNA: TGCGCCAGCAACCCGGGCTCGGGGGCTAACTATGGCTACACCTTC
size: once; V: TRBV5-1; J: TRBJ2-1; D: TRBD2; CDR3: CASSLEGSGGFMNEQFF; DNA: TGCGCCAGCAGCTTGGAAGGTAGCGGGGGTTTTATGAATGAGCAGTTCTTC